A selection of T cell receptor beta chains follows, all from one sample in a study of metastatic and nonmetastatic thyroid tumors. With MiXCR, TCRdb reprocessed the PCR reads. The table includes under 6,500 clones, around 35% detected once. The sample comprised adjacent normal tissue. These receptors were taken from a male donor with papillary thyroid cancer or a benign thyroid nodule (not recorded which). Some clones in this sample may be carry-over from other donors' samples. Both conserved end residues are part of each CDR3. D genes are given only for firm matches. Clone size, where shown, is once, few, many, or a class for clones that have expanded.

>TRBJ2-3|-|TRBV20-1|-
CSAQGGYGTDTQYF
TGCAGTGCTCAAGGGGGATACGGCACAGATACGCAGTATTTT
>TRBJ2-1|-|TRBV12-3/TRBV12-4|few
CASSRADDEQFF
TGTGCCAGCAGCCGCGCCGACGATGAGCAGTTCTTC
>TRBJ2-3|-|TRBV6-2/TRBV6-3|few
CASSYSTRGDTQYF
TGTGCCAGCAGTTACTCCACGAGGGGAGATACGCAGTATTTT
>TRBJ2-7|-|TRBV27|few
CASGRLGPYEQYF
TGTGCCAGCGGGAGACTAGGCCCCTACGAGCAGTACTTC
>TRBJ1-1|TRBD1|TRBV7-2|few
CASSLKGALNTEAFF
TGTGCCAGCAGCTTAAAGGGGGCGTTGAACACTGAAGCTTTCTTT
>TRBJ2-1|-|TRBV6-1|few
CATAGQLYNEQFF
TGTGCCACCGCGGGACAGTTATACAATGAGCAGTTCTTC
>TRBJ1-2|TRBD1|TRBV6-1|-
CAISQDRGGNGYTF
TGTGCCATCAGCCAGGACAGGGGGGGGAATGGCTACACGTTC
>TRBJ2-1|-|TRBV7-6|-
CASSLDVGRDGGNEQFF
TGTGCCAGCAGCTTAGACGTCGGGCGGGATGGTGGGAATGAGCAGTTCTTC
>TRBJ2-2|-|TRBV18|once
CASSPPQGSTGELFF
TGTGCCAGCTCACCACCGCAGGGCAGCACCGGGGAGCTGTTTTTT
>TRBJ1-4|TRBD1|TRBV6-5|-
CASSSDREDQANEQLFF
TGTGCCAGCAGTTCCGACAGGGAAGACCAGGCTAATGAACAACTGTTTTTT
>TRBJ1-3|-|TRBV12-3/TRBV12-4|-
CASSLFDSQRWGNTIYF
TGTGCCAGCAGTTTATTCGACAGCCAGCGATGGGGAAACACCATATATTTT
>TRBJ2-7|-|TRBV10-1|few
CASSESNYPVYEQYF
TGCGCCAGCAGTGAGTCGAACTATCCCGTCTACGAGCAGTACTTC
>TRBJ2-7|-|TRBV2|-
CASKYTIYEQYF
TGTGCCAGCAAATACACCATCTACGAGCAGTACTTC
>TRBJ2-1|TRBD1|TRBV6-1|large
CASQMDRGQDEQFF
TGTGCCAGCCAGATGGACAGGGGGCAAGATGAGCAGTTCTTC
>TRBJ1-1|-|TRBV10-3|few
CAIRGGNTEAFF
TGTGCCATCCGGGGGGGGAACACTGAAGCTTTCTTT
>TRBJ2-2|-|TRBV5-5|-
CASSFLPAAGELFF
TGTGCCAGCAGCTTTCTCCCCGCAGCCGGGGAGCTGTTTTTT
>TRBJ2-2|-|TRBV6-6|-
CASSYKDGGELFF
TGTGCCAGCAGTTATAAGGATGGCGGGGAGCTGTTTTTT
>TRBJ2-1|TRBD2|TRBV10-3|large
CAIRPGLAGSEQFF
TGTGCCATCAGGCCGGGACTAGCGGGGAGTGAGCAGTTCTTC
>TRBJ1-6|-|TRBV12-3/TRBV12-4|-
CASSPRDSPLHF
TGTGCCAGCAGTCCCCGGGATTCACCCCTCCACTTT
>TRBJ2-7|TRBD1|TRBV6-1|-
CASSPRDRAYEQYF
TGTGCCAGCAGCCCTCGGGACAGGGCCTACGAGCAGTACTTC
>TRBJ2-1|TRBD2|TRBV9|few
CASSGGPGLVLHEQFF
TGTGCCAGCAGCGGGGGGCCGGGACTAGTATTGCATGAGCAGTTCTTC
>TRBJ2-1|TRBD2|TRBV20-1|-
CSAVGTSGTYNEQFF
TGCAGTGCCGTCGGGACTAGCGGCACTTACAATGAGCAGTTCTTC
>TRBJ1-4|-|TRBV25-1|few
CSSSLGATGLEKLFF
TGTTCCAGCAGTCTAGGGGCGACAGGCCTAGAAAAACTTTTTTTT
>TRBJ2-2|TRBD2|TRBV13|few
CASSPRSAGSTGELFF
TGTGCCAGCAGCCCCCGTTCAGCGGGATCGACCGGGGAGCTGTTTTTT
>TRBJ2-2|TRBD2|TRBV5-1|-
CASSEGLVLGTGELFF
TGCGCCAGCAGCGAGGGACTAGTCCTAGGCACCGGGGAGCTGTTTTTT
>TRBJ1-3|-|TRBV28|-
CASSLLGTSRNTIYF
TGTGCCAGCAGTTTACTCGGCACCTCAAGAAACACCATATATTTT